This T cell receptor beta chain was identified during a study of cytomegalovirus exposure and HLA in healthy donors. PCR employed 60 Vbeta and 13 Jbeta primers. Data came from immunoSEQ multiplex PCR; TCRdb stores just in-frame clones and leaves some out. The sample lists under 80,000 clones; 75% were seen once. This clone was detected a few times. Its antigen is unknown. Unrecorded immune exposures were likely, despite nominal health at sampling. Notes on the study in general: HLA restriction was apparent for most CMV-associated TCR beta chains in a later analysis. Most TCRs appeared rarely, but some public TCRs recurred in many donors.

Germline V gene data show CDR1 as MRHNA and CDR2 as SNTAGT. The CDR3 has 15 residues. Trimming removed 5 bases from V and 0 bases from J, with 8 bases in between. Input material: PBMCs. The V gene is TRBV6-4, the J gene TRBJ2-6; D is perhaps TRBD2 (5 bases). The clonotype was recovered from a woman aged 40 to 49 in good health and CMV-seronegative. The CDR3 here is CASSYGDSGANVLTF. The CDR3, as DNA: TGTGCCAGCAGTTACGGGGACTCTGGGGCCAACGTCCTGACTTTC.